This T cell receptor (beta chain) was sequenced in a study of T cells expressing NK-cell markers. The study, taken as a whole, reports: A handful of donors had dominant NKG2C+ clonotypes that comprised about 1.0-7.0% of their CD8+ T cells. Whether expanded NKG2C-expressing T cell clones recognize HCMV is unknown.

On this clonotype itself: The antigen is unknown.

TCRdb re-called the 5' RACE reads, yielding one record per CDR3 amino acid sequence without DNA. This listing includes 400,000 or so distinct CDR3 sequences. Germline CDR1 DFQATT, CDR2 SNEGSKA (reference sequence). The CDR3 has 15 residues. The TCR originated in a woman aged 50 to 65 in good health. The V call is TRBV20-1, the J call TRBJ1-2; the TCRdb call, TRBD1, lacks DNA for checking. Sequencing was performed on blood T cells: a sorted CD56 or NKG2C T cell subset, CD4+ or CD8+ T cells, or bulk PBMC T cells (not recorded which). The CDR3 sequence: CSVKGVGQGAYGYTF.